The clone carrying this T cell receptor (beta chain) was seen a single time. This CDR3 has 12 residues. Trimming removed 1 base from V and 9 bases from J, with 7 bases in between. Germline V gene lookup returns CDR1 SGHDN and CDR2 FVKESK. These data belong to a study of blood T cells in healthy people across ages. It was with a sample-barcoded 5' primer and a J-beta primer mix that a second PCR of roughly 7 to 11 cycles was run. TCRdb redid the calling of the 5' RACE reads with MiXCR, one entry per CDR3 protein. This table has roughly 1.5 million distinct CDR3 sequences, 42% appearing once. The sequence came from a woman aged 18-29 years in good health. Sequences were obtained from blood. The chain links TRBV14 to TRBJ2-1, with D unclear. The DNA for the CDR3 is TGTGCCAGCAGCCAAGTGAGATGTGAGCAGTTCTTC. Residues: CASSQVRCEQFF.